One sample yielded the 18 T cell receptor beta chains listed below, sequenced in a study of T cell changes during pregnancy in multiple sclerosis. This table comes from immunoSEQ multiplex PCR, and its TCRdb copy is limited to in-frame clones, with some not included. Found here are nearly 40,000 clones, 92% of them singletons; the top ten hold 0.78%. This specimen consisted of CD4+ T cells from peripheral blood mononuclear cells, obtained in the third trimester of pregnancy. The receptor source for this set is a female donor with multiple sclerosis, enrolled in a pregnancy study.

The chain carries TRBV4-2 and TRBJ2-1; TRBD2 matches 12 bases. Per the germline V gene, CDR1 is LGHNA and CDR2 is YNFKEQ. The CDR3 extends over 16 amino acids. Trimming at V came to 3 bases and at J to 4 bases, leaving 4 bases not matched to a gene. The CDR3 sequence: CASSQWTSGAYNEQFF. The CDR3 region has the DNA TGTGCCAGCAGCCAGTGGACTAGCGGGGCTTACAATGAGCAGTTCTTC.

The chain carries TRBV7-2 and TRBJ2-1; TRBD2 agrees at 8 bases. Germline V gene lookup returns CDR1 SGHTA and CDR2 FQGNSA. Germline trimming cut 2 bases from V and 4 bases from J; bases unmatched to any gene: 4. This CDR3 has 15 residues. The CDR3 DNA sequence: TGTGCCAGCAGCTTAAGCGGGAGCGCATACAATGAGCAGTTCTTC. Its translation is CASSLSGSAYNEQFF. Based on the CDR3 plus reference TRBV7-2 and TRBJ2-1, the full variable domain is GAGVSQSPSNKVTEKGKDVELRCDPISGHTALYWYRQSLGQGLEFLIYFQGNSAPDKSGLPSDRFSAERTGGSVSTLTIQRTQQEDSAVYLCASSLSGSAYNEQFFGPGTRLTVL.

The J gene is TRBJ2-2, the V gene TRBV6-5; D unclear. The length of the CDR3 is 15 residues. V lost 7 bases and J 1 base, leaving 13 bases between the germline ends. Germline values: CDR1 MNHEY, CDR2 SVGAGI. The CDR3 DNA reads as TGTGCCAGCACCCCAGGATTAAGGAACACCGGGGAGCTGTTTTTT. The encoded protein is CASTPGLRNTGELFF.

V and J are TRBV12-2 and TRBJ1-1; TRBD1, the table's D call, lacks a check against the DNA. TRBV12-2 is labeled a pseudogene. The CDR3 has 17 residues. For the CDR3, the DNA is TGTGCAAGTCGCCCCAGGGGTGGAGATTTCATGAACACTGAAGCTTTCTTT. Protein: CASRPRGGDFMNTEAFF.

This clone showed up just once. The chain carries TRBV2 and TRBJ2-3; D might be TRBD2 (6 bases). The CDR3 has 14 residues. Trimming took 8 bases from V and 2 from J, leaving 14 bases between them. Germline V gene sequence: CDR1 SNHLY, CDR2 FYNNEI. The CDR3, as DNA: TGTGCCAGCCTGTGGGACTCTCACACAGATACGCAGTATTTT. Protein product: CASLWDSHTDTQYF.

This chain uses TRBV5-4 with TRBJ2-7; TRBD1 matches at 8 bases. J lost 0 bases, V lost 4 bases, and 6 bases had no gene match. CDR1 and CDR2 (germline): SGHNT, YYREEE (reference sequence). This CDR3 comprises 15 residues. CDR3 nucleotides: TGTGCCAGCAGCCTCGGGACAGGTAGCTCCTACGAGCAGTACTTC. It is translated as CASSLGTGSSYEQYF.

CDR3 in DNA: TGTGCCAGCAGCCAAGAAGGGGATAGCGGGGAGAGGGAGCTGTTTTTT. Protein sequence: CASSQEGDSGERELFF. The chain uses TRBV4-2 and TRBJ2-2; TRBD2 matches at 8 bases. The CDR3 has 16 amino acids. The germline V gene encodes CDR1 LGHNA and CDR2 YNFKEQ. The V gene end was trimmed by 0 bases and the J gene end by 9 bases; junction bases not matched to a gene: 9.

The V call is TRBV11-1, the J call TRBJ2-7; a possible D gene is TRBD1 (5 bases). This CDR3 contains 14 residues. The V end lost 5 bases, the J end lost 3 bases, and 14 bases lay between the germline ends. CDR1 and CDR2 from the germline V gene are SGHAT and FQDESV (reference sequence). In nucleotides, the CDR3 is TGTGCCAGCAGCGTAGAAATCCAGGGCTACGAGCAGTACTTC. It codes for CASSVEIQGYEQYF.

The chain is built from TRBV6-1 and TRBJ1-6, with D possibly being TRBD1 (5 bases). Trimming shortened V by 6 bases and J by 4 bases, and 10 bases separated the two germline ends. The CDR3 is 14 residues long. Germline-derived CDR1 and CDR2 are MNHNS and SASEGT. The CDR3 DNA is TGTGCCAGCAGACTGGACACTTATAATTCACCCCTCCACTTT. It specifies CASRLDTYNSPLHF.

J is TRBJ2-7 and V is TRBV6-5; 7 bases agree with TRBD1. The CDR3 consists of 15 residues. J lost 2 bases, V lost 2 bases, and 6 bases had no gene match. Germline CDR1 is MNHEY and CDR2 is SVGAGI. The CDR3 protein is CASSYQMGQTYEQYF. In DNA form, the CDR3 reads TGTGCCAGCAGTTACCAGATGGGACAGACCTACGAGCAGTACTTC.

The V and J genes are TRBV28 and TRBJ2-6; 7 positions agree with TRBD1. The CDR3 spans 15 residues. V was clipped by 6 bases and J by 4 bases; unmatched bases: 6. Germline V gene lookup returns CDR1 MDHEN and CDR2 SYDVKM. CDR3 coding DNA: TGTGCCAGCAGCATTGGGACAGCCGGGGCCAACGTCCTGACTTTC. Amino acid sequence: CASSIGTAGANVLTF.

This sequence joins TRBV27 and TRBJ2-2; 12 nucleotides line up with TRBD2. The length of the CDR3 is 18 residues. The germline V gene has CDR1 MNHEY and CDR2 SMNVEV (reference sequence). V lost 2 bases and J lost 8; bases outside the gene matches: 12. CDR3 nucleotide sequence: TGTGCCAGCAGTTTACGGACTAGCGGGAAAATATTCGCGGGGGAGCTGTTTTTT. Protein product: CASSLRTSGKIFAGELFF.

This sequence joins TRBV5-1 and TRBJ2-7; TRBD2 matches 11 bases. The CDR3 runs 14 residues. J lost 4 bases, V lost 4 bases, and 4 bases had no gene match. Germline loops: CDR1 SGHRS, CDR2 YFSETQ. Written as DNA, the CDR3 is TGCGCCAGCAGCACTAGCGGGAGAGAGTACGAGCAGTACTTC. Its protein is CASSTSGREYEQYF. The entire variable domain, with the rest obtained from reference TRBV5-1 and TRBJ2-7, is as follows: KAGVTQTPRYLIKTRGQQVTLSCSPISGHRSVSWYQQTPGQGLQFLFEYFSETQRNKGNFPGRFSGRQFSNSRSEMNVSTLELGDSALYLCASSTSGREYEQYFGPGTRLTVT.

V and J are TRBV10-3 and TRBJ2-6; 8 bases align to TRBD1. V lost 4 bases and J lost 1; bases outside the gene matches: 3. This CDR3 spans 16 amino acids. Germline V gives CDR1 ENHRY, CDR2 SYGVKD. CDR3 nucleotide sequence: TGTGCCATCAGTGCAACAGGGGGATCTGGGGCCAACGTCCTGACTTTC. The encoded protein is CAISATGGSGANVLTF.

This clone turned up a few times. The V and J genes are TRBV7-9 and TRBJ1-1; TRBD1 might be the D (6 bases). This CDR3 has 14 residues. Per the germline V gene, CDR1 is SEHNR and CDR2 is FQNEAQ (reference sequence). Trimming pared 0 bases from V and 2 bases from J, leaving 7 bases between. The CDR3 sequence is CASSLAGQNTEAFF. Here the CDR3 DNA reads TGTGCCAGCAGCTTAGCGGGACAAAACACTGAAGCTTTCTTT.

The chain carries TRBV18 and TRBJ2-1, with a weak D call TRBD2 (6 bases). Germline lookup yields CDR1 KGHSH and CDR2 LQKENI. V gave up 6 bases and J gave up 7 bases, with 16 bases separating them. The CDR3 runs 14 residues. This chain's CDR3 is CASSPGLAKNEQFF. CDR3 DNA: TGTGCCAGCTCTCCGGGACTGGCTAAGAATGAGCAGTTCTTC. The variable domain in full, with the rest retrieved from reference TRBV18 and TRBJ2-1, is NAGVMQNPRHLVRRRGQEARLRCSPMKGHSHVYWYRQLPEEGLKFMVYLQKENIIDESGMPKERFSAEFPKEGPSILRIQQVVRGDSAAYFCASSPGLAKNEQFFGPGTRLTVL.

CDR3 region: CASSVSGGRTDTQYF. The CDR3 region has the DNA TGTGCCAGCAGCGTATCGGGGGGCCGAACAGATACGCAGTATTTT. The V gene is TRBV9, the J gene TRBJ2-3; the D gene is possibly TRBD2 (7 bases). CDR1 and CDR2 from the germline V gene are SGDLS and YYNGEE. Trimming took 1 base from V and 3 from J, leaving 12 bases between them. The CDR3 sequence is 15 residues long.

CDR3 DNA sequence: TGTGCCAGCAGCGGGGCGACAGGGGCTAATGAAAAACTGTTTTTT. This encodes CASSGATGANEKLFF. This chain joins TRBV5-4 and TRBJ1-4; 8 bases are shared with TRBD1. The CDR3 has 15 amino acids. Germline lookup yields CDR1 SGHNT and CDR2 YYREEE (reference sequence). The V segment lost 4 bases and the J segment 3 bases; nucleotides outside the gene matches: 5.